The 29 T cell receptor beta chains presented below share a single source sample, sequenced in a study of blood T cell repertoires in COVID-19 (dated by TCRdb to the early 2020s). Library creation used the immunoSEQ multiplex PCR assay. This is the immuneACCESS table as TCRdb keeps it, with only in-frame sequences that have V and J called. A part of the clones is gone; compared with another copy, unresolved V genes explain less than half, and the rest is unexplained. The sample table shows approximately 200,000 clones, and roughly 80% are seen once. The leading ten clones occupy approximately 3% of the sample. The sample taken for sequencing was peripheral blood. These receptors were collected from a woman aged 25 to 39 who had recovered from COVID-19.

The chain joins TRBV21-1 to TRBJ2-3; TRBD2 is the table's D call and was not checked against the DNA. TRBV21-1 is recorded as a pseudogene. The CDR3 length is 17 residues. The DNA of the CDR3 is TGTGCCAGCAGCAAAGAGGACGGGAGAGTCCCCACAGATACGCAGTATTTT. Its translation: CASSKEDGRVPTDTQYF.

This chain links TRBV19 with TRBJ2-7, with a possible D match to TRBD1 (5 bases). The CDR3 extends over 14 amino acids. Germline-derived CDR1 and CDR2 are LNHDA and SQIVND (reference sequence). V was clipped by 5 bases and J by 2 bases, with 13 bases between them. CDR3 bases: TGTGCCAGTAGTCACAGGTCCGGCACCTACGAGCAGTACTTC. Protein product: CASSHRSGTYEQYF.

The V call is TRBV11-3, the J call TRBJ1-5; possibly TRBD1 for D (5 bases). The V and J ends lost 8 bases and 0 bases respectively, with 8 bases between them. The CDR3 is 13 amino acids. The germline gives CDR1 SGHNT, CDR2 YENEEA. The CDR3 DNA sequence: TGTGCCAGCCCCAGGGTTAGCAATCAGCCCCAGCATTTT. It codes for CASPRVSNQPQHF.

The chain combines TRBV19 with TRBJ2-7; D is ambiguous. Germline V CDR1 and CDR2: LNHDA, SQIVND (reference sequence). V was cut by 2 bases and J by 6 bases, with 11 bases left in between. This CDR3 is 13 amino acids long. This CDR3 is CASSILVLSEQYF. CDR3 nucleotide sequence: TGTGCCAGTAGTATATTAGTGCTTAGCGAGCAGTACTTC. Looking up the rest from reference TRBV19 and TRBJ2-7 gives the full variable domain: DGGITQSPKYLFRKEGQNVTLSCEQNLNHDAMYWYRQDPGQGLRLIYYSQIVNDFQKGDIAEGYSVSREKKESFPLTVTSAQKNPTAFYLCASSILVLSEQYFGPGTRLTVT.

The CDR3 coding sequence is TGTGCCAGCAGGTCGGTAACGGGACAGGGAAAGGAAGGCTACACCTTC. Translated: CASRSVTGQGKEGYTF. The chain employs TRBV7-4 and TRBJ1-2, with TRBD1 matching over 9 bases. This CDR3 region has 16 residues. The germline CDR1 and CDR2 sequences are SGHVT and SQSDAQ. The junction had 16 bases not matched to a gene; V was cut back by 6 bases and J by 8 bases.

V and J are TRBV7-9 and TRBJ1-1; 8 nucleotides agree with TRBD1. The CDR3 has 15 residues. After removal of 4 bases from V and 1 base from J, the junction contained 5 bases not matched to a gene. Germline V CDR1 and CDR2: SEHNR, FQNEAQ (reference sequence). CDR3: CASSSRTGRNTEAFF. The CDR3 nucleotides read TGTGCCAGCAGCTCCCGGACAGGGAGGAACACTGAAGCTTTCTTT.

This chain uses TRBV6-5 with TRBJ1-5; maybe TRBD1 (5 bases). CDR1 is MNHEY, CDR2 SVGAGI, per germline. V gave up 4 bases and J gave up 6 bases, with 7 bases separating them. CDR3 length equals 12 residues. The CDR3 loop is CASSSTGQPQHF. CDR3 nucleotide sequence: TGTGCCAGCAGTTCTACAGGTCAGCCCCAGCATTTT.

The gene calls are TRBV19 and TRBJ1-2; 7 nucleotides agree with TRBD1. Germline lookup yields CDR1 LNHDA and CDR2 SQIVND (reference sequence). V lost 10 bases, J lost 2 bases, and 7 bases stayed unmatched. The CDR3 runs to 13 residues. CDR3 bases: TGTGCCACTATGGGACAGTCGAACTATGGCTACACCTTC. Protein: CATMGQSNYGYTF.

The chain's CDR3 is CASGFRPSLAVVGKNIQYF. DNA for the CDR3: TGTGCTAGTGGTTTCCGGCCCTCACTAGCGGTTGTGGGCAAAAACATTCAGTACTTC. This rearrangement joins TRBV12-5 to TRBJ2-4, with 8 bases identical to TRBD2. This CDR3 spans 19 amino acids. V was clipped by 3 bases and J by 3 bases; unmatched bases: 16. Per the germline V gene, CDR1 is LGHNT and CDR2 is FRNRAP.

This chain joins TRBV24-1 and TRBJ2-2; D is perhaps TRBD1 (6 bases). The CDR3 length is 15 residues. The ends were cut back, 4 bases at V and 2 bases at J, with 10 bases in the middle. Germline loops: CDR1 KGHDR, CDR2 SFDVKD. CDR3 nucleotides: TGTGCCACCAGTGAAGGGGACACTAACACCGGGGAGCTGTTTTTT. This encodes CATSEGDTNTGELFF.

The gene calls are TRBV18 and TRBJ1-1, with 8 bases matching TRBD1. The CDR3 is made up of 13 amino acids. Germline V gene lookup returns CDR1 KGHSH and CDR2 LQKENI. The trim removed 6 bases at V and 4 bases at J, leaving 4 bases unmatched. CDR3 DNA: TGTGCCAGCTCTTTAACAGGGGGCACTGAAGCTTTCTTT. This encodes CASSLTGGTEAFF.

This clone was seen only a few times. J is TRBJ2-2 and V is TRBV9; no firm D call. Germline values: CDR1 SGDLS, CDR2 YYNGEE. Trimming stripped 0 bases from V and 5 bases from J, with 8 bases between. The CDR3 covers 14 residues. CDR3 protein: CASSVVVTTGELFF. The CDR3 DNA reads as TGTGCCAGCAGCGTAGTTGTTACAACCGGGGAGCTGTTTTTT.

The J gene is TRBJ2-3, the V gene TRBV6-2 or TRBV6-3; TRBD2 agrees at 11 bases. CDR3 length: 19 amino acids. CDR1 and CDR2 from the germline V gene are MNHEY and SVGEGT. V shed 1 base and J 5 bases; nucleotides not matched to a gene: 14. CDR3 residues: CASSYYRLTSGRVEDTQYF. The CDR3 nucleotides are TGTGCCAGCAGTTACTACCGCCTTACTAGCGGGAGAGTGGAAGATACGCAGTATTTT.

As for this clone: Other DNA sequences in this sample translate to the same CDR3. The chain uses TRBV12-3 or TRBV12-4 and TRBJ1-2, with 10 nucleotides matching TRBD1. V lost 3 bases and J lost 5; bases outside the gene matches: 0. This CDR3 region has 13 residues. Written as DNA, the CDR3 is TGTGCCAGCAGTTTGGGACAGGGGTATGGCTACACCTTC. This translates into CASSLGQGYGYTF.

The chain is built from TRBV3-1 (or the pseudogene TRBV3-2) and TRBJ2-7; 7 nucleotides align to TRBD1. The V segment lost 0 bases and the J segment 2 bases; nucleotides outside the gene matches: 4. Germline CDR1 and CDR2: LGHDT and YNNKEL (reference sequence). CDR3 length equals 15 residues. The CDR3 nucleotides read TGTGCCAGCAGCCAAGAGGACAGGAACCCCTACGAGCAGTACTTC. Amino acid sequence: CASSQEDRNPYEQYF.

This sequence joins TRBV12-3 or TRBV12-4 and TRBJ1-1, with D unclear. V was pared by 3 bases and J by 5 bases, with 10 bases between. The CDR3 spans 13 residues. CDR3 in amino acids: CASSFVVRTEAFF. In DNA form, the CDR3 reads TGTGCCAGCAGTTTTGTGGTCCGGACTGAAGCTTTCTTT.

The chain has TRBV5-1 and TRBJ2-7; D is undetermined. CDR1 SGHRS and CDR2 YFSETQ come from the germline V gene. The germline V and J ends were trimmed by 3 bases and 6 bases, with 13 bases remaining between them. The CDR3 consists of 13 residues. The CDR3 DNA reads TGCGCCAGCAGCTCACCGCCTACGGGCGAGCAGTACTTC. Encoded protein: CASSSPPTGEQYF.

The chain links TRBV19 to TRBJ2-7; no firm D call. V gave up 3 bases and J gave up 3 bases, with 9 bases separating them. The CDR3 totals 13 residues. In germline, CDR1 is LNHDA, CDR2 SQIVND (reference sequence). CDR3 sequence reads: CASSMAQVYEQYF. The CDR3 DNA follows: TGTGCCAGTAGTATGGCCCAGGTCTACGAGCAGTACTTC. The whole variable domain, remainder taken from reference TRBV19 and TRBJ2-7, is DGGITQSPKYLFRKEGQNVTLSCEQNLNHDAMYWYRQDPGQGLRLIYYSQIVNDFQKGDIAEGYSVSREKKESFPLTVTSAQKNPTAFYLCASSMAQVYEQYFGPGTRLTVT.

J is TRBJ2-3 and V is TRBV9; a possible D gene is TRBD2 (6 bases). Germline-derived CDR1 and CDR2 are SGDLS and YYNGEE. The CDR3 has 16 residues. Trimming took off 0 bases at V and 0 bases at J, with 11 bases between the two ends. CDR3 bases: TGTGCCAGCAGCGTAGATTTCGCGGGAAGCACAGATACGCAGTATTTT. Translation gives CASSVDFAGSTDTQYF.

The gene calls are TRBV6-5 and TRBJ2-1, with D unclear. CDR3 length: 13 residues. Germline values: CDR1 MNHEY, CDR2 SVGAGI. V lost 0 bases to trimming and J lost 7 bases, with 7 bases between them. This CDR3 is CASSYSSRNEQFF. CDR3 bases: TGTGCCAGCAGTTACTCGTCTCGTAATGAGCAGTTCTTC.

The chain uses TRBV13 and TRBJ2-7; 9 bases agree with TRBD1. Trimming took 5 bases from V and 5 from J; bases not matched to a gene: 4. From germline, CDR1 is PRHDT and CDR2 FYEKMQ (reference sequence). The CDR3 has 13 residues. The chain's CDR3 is CASSHRGPNEQYF. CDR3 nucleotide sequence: TGTGCCAGCAGCCACAGGGGGCCCAACGAGCAGTACTTC.

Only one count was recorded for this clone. DNA for the CDR3: TGTGCCAGCAGCTCACCGGGTTCGGCTCTCCACTTT. It translates to CASSSPGSALHF. The chain couples TRBV7-3 to TRBJ1-6; D unresolved. V dropped 4 bases and J dropped 16 bases, with 14 bases sitting between them. The CDR3 consists of 12 residues. From germline, CDR1 is SGHTA and CDR2 FQGTGA.

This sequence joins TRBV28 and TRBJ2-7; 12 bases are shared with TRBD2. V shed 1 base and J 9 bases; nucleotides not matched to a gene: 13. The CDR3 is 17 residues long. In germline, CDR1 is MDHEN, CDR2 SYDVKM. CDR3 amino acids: CASSLFLAGGFGQVQYF. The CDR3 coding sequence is TGTGCCAGCAGTTTATTCCTAGCGGGAGGGTTCGGGCAGGTGCAGTACTTC.

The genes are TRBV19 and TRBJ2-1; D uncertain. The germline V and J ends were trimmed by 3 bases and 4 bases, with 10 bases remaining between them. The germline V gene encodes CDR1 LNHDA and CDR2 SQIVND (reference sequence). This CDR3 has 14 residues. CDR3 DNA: TGTGCCAGTAGTATCACTCACCGTTACAATGAGCAGTTCTTC. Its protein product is CASSITHRYNEQFF.

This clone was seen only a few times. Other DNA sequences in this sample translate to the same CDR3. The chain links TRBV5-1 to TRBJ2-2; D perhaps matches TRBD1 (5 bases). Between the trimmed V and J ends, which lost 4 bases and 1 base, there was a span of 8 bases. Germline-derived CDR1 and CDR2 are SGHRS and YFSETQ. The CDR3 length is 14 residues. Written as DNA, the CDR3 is TGCGCCAGCAGCGGTACAGGGAACACCGGGGAGCTGTTTTTT. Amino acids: CASSGTGNTGELFF.

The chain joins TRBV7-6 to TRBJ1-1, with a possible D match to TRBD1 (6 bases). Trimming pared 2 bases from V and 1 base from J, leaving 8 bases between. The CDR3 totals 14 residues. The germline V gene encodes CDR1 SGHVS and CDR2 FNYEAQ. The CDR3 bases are TGTGCCAGCAGCTTAACGACAGGGAACACTGAAGCTTTCTTT. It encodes CASSLTTGNTEAFF.

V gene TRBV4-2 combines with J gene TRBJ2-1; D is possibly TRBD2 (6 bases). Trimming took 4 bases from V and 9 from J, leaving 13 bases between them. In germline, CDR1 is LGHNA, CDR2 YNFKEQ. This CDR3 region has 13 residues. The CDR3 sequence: CASSPRLGREQFF. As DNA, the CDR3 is TGTGCCAGCAGCCCCCGACTAGGCCGTGAGCAGTTCTTC.

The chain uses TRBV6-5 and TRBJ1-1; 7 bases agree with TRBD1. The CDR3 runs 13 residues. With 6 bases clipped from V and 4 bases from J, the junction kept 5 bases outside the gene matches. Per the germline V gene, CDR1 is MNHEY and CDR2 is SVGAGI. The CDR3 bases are TGTGCCAGCAGGACAGGGTTCGCCACTGAAGCTTTCTTT. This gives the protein CASRTGFATEAFF.

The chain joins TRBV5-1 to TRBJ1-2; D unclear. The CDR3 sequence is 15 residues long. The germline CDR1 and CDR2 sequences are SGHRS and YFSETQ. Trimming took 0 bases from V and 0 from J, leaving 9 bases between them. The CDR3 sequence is CASSLAGDTNYGYTF. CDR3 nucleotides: TGCGCCAGCAGCTTGGCGGGAGATACTAACTATGGCTACACCTTC.